These 15 T cell receptor beta chains originate from one sample sequenced in a study of shared clonotypes between healthy human individuals. The table came from immunoSEQ multiplex PCR; TCRdb's copy has only in-frame clones and leaves some out. The sample has some 1.5 million clones, nearly 99% seen once; the top ten hold about 0.4%. Sequenced: naive CD4+ T cells sorted from blood. The subset is: CD45RA+ positively selected. These receptors were obtained from a young man in good health.

The chain is built from TRBV7-6 and TRBJ2-2; TRBD1 matches 7 bases. The CDR3 loop spans 17 amino acids. Germline CDR1 is SGHVS and CDR2 is FNYEAQ. V lost 3 bases and J lost 1; bases outside the gene matches: 8. The CDR3 sequence: CASSFRSRGQNTGELFF. The CDR3 bases are TGTGCCAGCAGCTTCCGAAGTAGGGGGCAGAACACCGGGGAGCTGTTTTTT.

The chain recombines TRBV6-6 with TRBJ2-2; tentatively, D is TRBD2 (6 bases). The germline gives CDR1 MNHNY, CDR2 SVGAGI (reference sequence). This CDR3 is 15 amino acids long. V shed 8 bases and J shed 4 bases, with 17 bases lying between them. CDR3 bases: TGTGCCAGCCTAAAGACTAGTTCGAGCACCGGGGAGCTGTTTTTT. Translation gives CASLKTSSSTGELFF.

The chain links TRBV7-2 to TRBJ2-7; D gene uncertain. The CDR3 covers 14 residues. The germline V gene has CDR1 SGHTA and CDR2 FQGNSA. Trimming shortened V by 5 bases and J by 4 bases, and 15 bases separated the two germline ends. The CDR3 nucleotides read TGTGCCAGCAGCCCAAATTACCCGAAGTACGAGCAGTACTTC. This gives the protein CASSPNYPKYEQYF.

The chain uses TRBV7-2 and TRBJ2-7, with TRBD2 identical over 13 bases. The CDR3 loop spans 15 amino acids. Trimming took 4 bases from V and 5 from J; bases not matched to a gene: 5. The germline CDR1 and CDR2 sequences are SGHTA and FQGNSA. CDR3 DNA: TGTGCCAGCAGCTCAGAACTAGCGGGAGGGAACGAGCAGTACTTC. This codes for CASSSELAGGNEQYF.

V usage is TRBV28 and J usage is TRBJ2-1, with D possibly matching TRBD2 (6 bases). Trimming stripped 1 base from V and 10 bases from J, with 17 bases between. CDR3 length equals 15 residues. CDR1 and CDR2 from the germline V gene are MDHEN and SYDVKM. CDR3 amino acids: CASSLFGTGRLEQFF. DNA of the CDR3: TGTGCCAGCAGTTTATTTGGGACTGGGAGACTAGAGCAGTTCTTC.

This chain uses TRBV18 with TRBJ1-2, with TRBD1 as a possible D gene (5 bases). V was shortened by 5 bases and J by 7 bases, with 14 bases between the two germline ends. CDR3 length: 13 residues. From germline, CDR1 is KGHSH and CDR2 LQKENI. This chain's CDR3 is CASSSSRVSGYTF. CDR3 DNA: TGTGCCAGCTCATCCTCCAGGGTTTCTGGCTACACCTTC.

The chain combines TRBV30 with TRBJ1-2, with 7 bases identical to TRBD1. Unmatched junction bases numbered 2, after V lost 0 bases and J lost 4 bases. Germline-derived CDR1 and CDR2 are GTSNPN and SVGIG (reference sequence). The CDR3 length is 13 residues. DNA of the CDR3: TGTGCCTGGAGTGTGGGACAGTTCTATGGCTACACCTTC. Its protein is CAWSVGQFYGYTF.

The rearrangement joins TRBV11-2 to TRBJ2-1; the D gene is possibly TRBD1 (6 bases). The CDR3 covers 15 residues. V was cut by 5 bases and J by 4 bases, with 15 bases left in between. CDR1 and CDR2 from the germline V gene are SGHAT and FQNNGV. CDR3 bases: TGTGCCAGCAGCGTGACAGGTGGAATTTACAATGAGCAGTTCTTC. Translated: CASSVTGGIYNEQFF.

Comment on this clone: Other DNA sequences in the same sample also yield this CDR3. V and J are TRBV5-1 and TRBJ2-3, with TRBD2 matching over 9 bases. The CDR3 has 16 residues. CDR1 is SGHRS, CDR2 YFSETQ, per germline. With V trimmed by 0 bases and J by 2 bases, 4 bases remained unmatched. The CDR3, as DNA: TGCGCCAGCAGCTTGGGTACTAGCGGGTACACAGATACGCAGTATTTT. This encodes CASSLGTSGYTDTQYF.

The rearrangement uses TRBV6-6 and TRBJ2-1; 8 bases match TRBD2. CDR3 length: 15 amino acids. With V trimmed by 6 bases and J by 8 bases, 12 bases remained unmatched. Germline CDR1 and CDR2: MNHNY and SVGAGI (reference sequence). In DNA, the CDR3 is TGTGCCAGCAGAATCGGAGCGGGAGTGATCGATGAGCAGTTCTTC. Translation: CASRIGAGVIDEQFF.

V is TRBV5-1 and J is TRBJ2-5; D unclear. The CDR3 sequence is 14 residues long. Looked up from germline, CDR1 is SGHRS and CDR2 is YFSETQ. Trimming left V 3 bases short and J 2 bases short, with 11 bases between. The CDR3, as DNA: TGCGCCAGCAGCTGGGGTTTGGGTCAAGAGACCCAGTACTTC. Amino acid sequence: CASSWGLGQETQYF.

V usage is TRBV19 and J usage is TRBJ1-1; no clear D gene. Germline V lookup: CDR1 LNHDA, CDR2 SQIVND (reference sequence). CDR3 length equals 14 residues. Trimming shortened V by 1 base and J by 8 bases, and 14 bases separated the two germline ends. CDR3 nucleotide sequence: TGTGCCAGTAGTATAGGGCGGGCCTCGACGGAAGCTTTCTTT. It is translated as CASSIGRASTEAFF.

The chain joins TRBV19 to TRBJ1-2; no clear D. There are 15 residues in the CDR3. V gave up 5 bases and J gave up 6 bases, with 19 bases separating them. The germline CDR1 and CDR2 sequences are LNHDA and SQIVND (reference sequence). CDR3: CASSPTTYGVDGYTF. CDR3 nucleotide sequence: TGTGCCAGTAGTCCGACGACATATGGGGTTGATGGCTACACCTTC.

This clone was recorded once. CDR3 amino acids: CASSLGPGSYEQFF. Here the CDR3 DNA reads TGCGCCAGCAGCTTGGGTCCGGGCTCGTATGAGCAGTTCTTC. This sequence joins TRBV5-1 and TRBJ2-1; D gene uncertain. V was pared by 0 bases and J by 8 bases, with 12 bases between. CDR1 and CDR2 (germline): SGHRS, YFSETQ. The CDR3 is 14 residues long.

The rearrangement links TRBV19 to TRBJ2-7; 11 nucleotides line up with TRBD1. Trimming at V came to 5 bases and at J to 3 bases, leaving 9 bases not matched to a gene. This CDR3 spans 16 amino acids. Germline V lookup: CDR1 LNHDA, CDR2 SQIVND (reference sequence). CDR3 protein: CASSGSGTGGFYEQYF. The CDR3, as DNA: TGTGCCAGTAGTGGTTCCGGGACAGGGGGGTTCTACGAGCAGTACTTC.